This T cell receptor beta chain was retrieved from a study of blood T cells in healthy people across ages. Germline lookup yields CDR1 LGHDT and CDR2 YNNKEL (reference sequence). The CDR3 totals 17 residues. V lost 4 bases and J lost 0, with 17 bases in between. In its sample, this clonotype was seen a few times. For the second PCR, which ran for about 7 to 11 cycles, a sample-barcoded 5' primer and a J-beta primer mix were used. TCRdb reprocessed the 5' RACE reads with MiXCR, giving one entry per CDR3 protein. The sample lists about 1.6 million distinct CDR3 sequences, 30% to 40% seen once, with approximately 10% in the top ten.

The sample comprised blood. V gene TRBV3-1 combines with J gene TRBJ2-3; no definite D call. The origin of this receptor is a woman aged 25 to 39 in good health. Here the CDR3 DNA reads TGTGCCAGCAGCCCCTCCACGGCGACCGAAAGCACAGATACGCAGTATTTT. This translates into CASSPSTATESTDTQYF.